The 24 T cell receptor beta chains reported below all come from one sample, sequenced in a study of blood T cell repertoires in COVID-19. Assay used: immunoSEQ multiplex PCR; TCRdb lists only in-frame clones, some missing. The repertoire holds 55,000 to 75,000 clones, with 80% to 85% as singletons. The material sequenced was peripheral blood. The receptors derive from a man older than 75 with COVID-19, enrolled during active disease.

The genes are TRBV2 and TRBJ2-7; 8 nucleotides align to TRBD2. This CDR3 has 13 residues. Trimming took 4 bases from V and 6 from J; bases not matched to a gene: 5. Germline assignment: CDR1 SNHLY and CDR2 FYNNEI. The CDR3 bases are TGTGCCAGCAGTGTCGGGACTAGGGTCGAGCAGTACGTC. This translates into CASSVGTRVEQYV.

This chain connects TRBV6-4 to TRBJ2-2; TRBD1 matches 8 bases. CDR1 is MRHNA and CDR2 is SNTAGT in the germline V gene. Trimming cost V 5 bases and J 3 bases; bases outside gene matches: 8. The CDR3 extends over 16 amino acids. The CDR3 protein is CASSTGGGRDTGELFF. CDR3 sequence (DNA): TGTGCCAGCAGTACAGGGGGAGGTCGTGACACCGGGGAGCTGTTTTTT.

This clone appeared once. The genes are TRBV24-1 and TRBJ2-3; 8 bases align to TRBD2. Trimming at V came to 0 bases and at J to 3 bases, leaving 4 bases not matched to a gene. CDR3 size: 16 residues. The germline V gene has CDR1 KGHDR and CDR2 SFDVKD. CDR3: CATSDLPREETDTQYF. The CDR3 DNA reads TGTGCCACCAGTGATTTGCCGCGGGAGGAGACAGATACGCAGTATTTT.

The V and J genes are TRBV5-4 and TRBJ2-1, with 7 bases fitting TRBD2. Germline trimming cut 1 base from V and 8 bases from J; bases unmatched to any gene: 15. This CDR3 region has 17 residues. The germline V gene has CDR1 SGHNT and CDR2 YYREEE (reference sequence). As DNA, the CDR3 is TGTGCCAGCAGCTTGCTCGGTGGGGGAGGGCCTTGGGATGAGCAGTTCTTC. This encodes CASSLLGGGGPWDEQFF.

J is TRBJ1-4 and V is TRBV18, with a weak D call TRBD1 (6 bases). This CDR3 spans 15 amino acids. Per the germline V gene, CDR1 is KGHSH and CDR2 is LQKENI. V lost 2 bases to trimming and J lost 7 bases, with 14 bases between them. DNA of the CDR3: TGTGCCAGCTCACCAAGTCCGGGGGGCGTTGAAAAACTGTTTTTT. Its translation: CASSPSPGGVEKLFF. The full variable domain, rest sourced from reference TRBV18 and TRBJ1-4, is NAGVMQNPRHLVRRRGQEARLRCSPMKGHSHVYWYRQLPEEGLKFMVYLQKENIIDESGMPKERFSAEFPKEGPSILRIQQVVRGDSAAYFCASSPSPGGVEKLFFGSGTQLSVL.

The chain couples TRBV6-5 to TRBJ1-2; the match to TRBD1 covers 9 bases. V shed 5 bases and J 5 bases; nucleotides not matched to a gene: 9. Germline CDR1 MNHEY, CDR2 SVGAGI. CDR3 size: 15 residues. Here the CDR3 DNA reads TGTGCCAGCAGTCGGGGGGGGACAGGGCAGTATGGCTACACCTTC. Protein: CASSRGGTGQYGYTF.

V and J are TRBV5-1 and TRBJ2-7; perhaps TRBD1 as D (5 bases). CDR3 length: 14 residues. V lost 0 bases and J lost 3, with 10 bases in between. Germline lookup yields CDR1 SGHRS and CDR2 YFSETQ. As DNA, the CDR3 is TGCGCCAGCAGCTTGGGGGAAGGGGACTACGAGCAGTACGTC. It translates to CASSLGEGDYEQYV.

This clone has more than one count but fewer than ten. The chain has TRBV3-1 (or the pseudogene TRBV3-2) and TRBJ2-7; D unresolved. V was cut by 0 bases and J by 5 bases, with 8 bases left in between. This CDR3 region has 13 residues. CDR1 is LGHDT and CDR2 is YNNKEL in the germline V gene (reference sequence). This CDR3 reads CASSQEISDEQYF. The CDR3 DNA follows: TGTGCCAGCAGCCAAGAAATTTCGGACGAGCAGTACTTC.

V gene TRBV6-4 combines with J gene TRBJ2-4; 11 bases agree with TRBD1. The V gene's germline CDR1 is MRHNA and CDR2 SNTAGT. V was clipped by 6 bases and J by 7 bases; unmatched bases: 2. This CDR3 region has 13 residues. CDR3 loop: CASSRDRGNIQYF. The DNA for the CDR3 is TGTGCCAGCAGCCGGGACAGGGGGAACATTCAGTACTTC.

The chain carries TRBV3-1 (or the pseudogene TRBV3-2) and TRBJ2-7, with D possibly being TRBD2 (6 bases). CDR3 length: 16 amino acids. Germline V gene data show CDR1 as LGHDT and CDR2 as YNNKEL (reference sequence). Trimming cost V 1 base and J 6 bases, with 19 bases left between them. The CDR3 DNA is TGTGCCAGCAGCCAAGGACTAGTCTCCCTTGTTCGCGAGCAGTACGTC. It codes for CASSQGLVSLVREQYV.

The chain carries TRBV2 and TRBJ2-2; 9 bases are shared with TRBD2. V was clipped by 2 bases and J by 4 bases; unmatched bases: 11. Germline V lookup: CDR1 SNHLY, CDR2 FYNNEI. The CDR3 is made up of 18 amino acids. Here the CDR3 DNA reads TGTGCCAGCAGTGAATTAATTGGCGGGAGGGCCGGCACCGGGGAGCTGTTTTTT. Its protein is CASSELIGGRAGTGELFF.

This clone came up once. The chain is built from TRBV15 and TRBJ2-3; TRBD1 matches at 9 bases. Losses at the gene ends were 3 bases for V and 4 bases for J; bases not matched to a gene: 2. Germline V gene lookup returns CDR1 LNHNV and CDR2 YYDKDF (reference sequence). The CDR3 totals 14 residues. CDR3 protein: CATSSRQGADTQYF. The CDR3 nucleotides read TGTGCCACCAGCAGCCGACAGGGGGCAGATACGCAGTATTTT.

The gene calls are TRBV24-1 and TRBJ1-4; D gene unclear. The germline V gene has CDR1 KGHDR and CDR2 SFDVKD. The CDR3 is 14 residues long. V shed 5 bases and J shed 8 bases, with 14 bases lying between them. CDR3 loop: CATSGRGLGEKLFF. The CDR3 coding sequence is TGTGCCACCAGTGGAAGAGGGTTGGGGGAAAAACTGTTTTTT.

The count of this clone is one. The gene calls are TRBV6-2 or TRBV6-3 and TRBJ1-2; D is undetermined. Germline values: CDR1 MNHEY, CDR2 SVGEGT. The CDR3 contains 13 residues. With 2 bases removed from V and 7 bases from J, the gap between germline ends came to 11 bases. The CDR3: CASSYPSSLGYTF. DNA for the CDR3: TGTGCCAGCAGTTACCCAAGCTCGCTTGGCTACACCTTC.

The CDR3 DNA reads TGTGCCAGTAGTCCAAACAGGGGGACTAATGAAAAACTGTTTTTT. Translation: CASSPNRGTNEKLFF. The chain employs TRBV19 and TRBJ1-4, with 8 positions matching TRBD1. Germline V lookup: CDR1 LNHDA, CDR2 SQIVND (reference sequence). The CDR3 sequence is 15 residues long. Unmatched junction bases numbered 4, after V lost 5 bases and J lost 2 bases.

The rearrangement uses TRBV11-2 and TRBJ2-2; TRBD1 might be the D (6 bases). Germline V gene data show CDR1 as SGHAT and CDR2 as FQNNGV. Trimming removed 3 bases from V and 0 bases from J, with 11 bases in between. There are 16 residues in the CDR3. The CDR3 coding sequence is TGTGCCAGCAGCTTCTACAGGGAATCGAACACCGGGGAGCTGTTTTTT. Translation: CASSFYRESNTGELFF.

This sequence joins TRBV7-9 and TRBJ2-2, with D perhaps TRBD2 (6 bases). V was pared by 5 bases and J by 0 bases, with 13 bases between. Germline V gene lookup returns CDR1 SEHNR and CDR2 FQNEAQ (reference sequence). The CDR3 sequence is 16 residues long. For the CDR3, the DNA is TGTGCCAGCAGCCGACAAGGGACTTCGAACACCGGGGAGCTGTTTTTT. It yields the protein CASSRQGTSNTGELFF.

This clone was observed once. This sequence joins TRBV24-1 and TRBJ2-5, with a possible D match to TRBD1 (6 bases). The germline gives CDR1 KGHDR, CDR2 SFDVKD. Trimming removed 1 base at V and 1 base at J, with 9 bases between. The CDR3 is made up of 15 amino acids. CDR3 in DNA: TGTGCCACCAGTGATTTTCAGGACAGCCAAGAGACCCAGTACTTC. This codes for CATSDFQDSQETQYF.

The chain combines TRBV9 with TRBJ1-2; D might be TRBD1 (5 bases). Germline assignment: CDR1 SGDLS and CDR2 YYNGEE. The CDR3 runs to 14 residues. Trimming left V 4 bases short and J 3 bases short, with 13 bases between. CDR3: CASSSWGRDYGYTF. The CDR3 bases are TGTGCCAGCAGCAGTTGGGGCAGAGACTATGGCTACACCTTC.

The chain has TRBV7-2 and TRBJ1-2; D is unclear. The CDR3 is made up of 14 amino acids. V was trimmed by 2 bases and J by 0 bases, leaving 7 bases between them. Per the germline V gene, CDR1 is SGHTA and CDR2 is FQGNSA. The CDR3 DNA sequence: TGTGCCAGCAGCTTACGAGAGGCTAACTATGGCTACACCTTC. Translated, it gives CASSLREANYGYTF.

The chain has TRBV28 and TRBJ1-3; D is unclear. The germline V and J ends were trimmed by 5 bases and 0 bases, with 5 bases remaining between them. The CDR3 has 13 amino acids. Germline V gene lookup returns CDR1 MDHEN and CDR2 SYDVKM. The CDR3 DNA is TGTGCCAGCAGTCCTTTCTCTGGAAACACCATATATTTT. Residues: CASSPFSGNTIYF.

Written as DNA, the CDR3 is TGTGCCAGCAGCTTGTTATCGGGGACTAGCGGCTACAATGAGCAGTTCTTC. This encodes CASSLLSGTSGYNEQFF. This chain connects TRBV5-6 to TRBJ2-1; TRBD2 matches at 11 bases. With V trimmed by 1 base and J by 3 bases, 6 bases remained unmatched. The CDR3 is 17 residues long. CDR1 is SGHDT and CDR2 is YYEEEE in the germline V gene. Using reference TRBV5-6 and TRBJ2-1 for the parts outside the CDR3, the full variable domain is DAGVTQSPTHLIKTRGQQVTLRCSPKSGHDTVSWYQQALGQGPQFIFQYYEEEERQRGNFPDRFSGHQFPNYSSELNVNALLLGDSALYLCASSLLSGTSGYNEQFFGPGTRLTVL.

This clone was seen a few times. This sequence joins TRBV3-1 (or the pseudogene TRBV3-2) and TRBJ1-1; D ambiguous. The CDR3 loop spans 14 amino acids. Trimming took off 2 bases at V and 0 bases at J, with 7 bases between the two ends. Per germline, CDR1 LGHDT and CDR2 YNNKEL (reference sequence). The CDR3 DNA is TGTGCCAGCAGCCAAACATACATGAACACTGAAGCTTTCTTT. Encoded protein: CASSQTYMNTEAFF.

V usage is TRBV18 and J usage is TRBJ2-1; D not certain. Germline values: CDR1 KGHSH, CDR2 LQKENI. The germline V and J ends were trimmed by 1 base and 9 bases, with 7 bases remaining between them. This CDR3 has 12 amino acids. Here the CDR3 reads CASSPLESEQFF. The CDR3 DNA is TGTGCCAGCTCACCACTAGAAAGTGAGCAGTTCTTC.